These 18 T cell receptor beta chains were sequenced from one sample in a study of blood T cell repertoires in COVID-19. Produced via immunoSEQ multiplex PCR; TCRdb's table is partial and in-frame only. The sample yields more than 110,000 clones, roughly 84% seen once. What was sequenced was peripheral blood. These receptors were taken from a woman between 55 and 75 years old with acute or convalescent COVID-19.

The chain links TRBV2 to TRBJ1-5, with TRBD1 matching over 7 bases. The V gene's germline CDR1 is SNHLY and CDR2 FYNNEI. This CDR3 has 13 amino acids. The ends lost 11 bases at V and 4 bases at J; junction bases unmatched: 8. The CDR3 DNA sequence: TGTGCCTACGGCAGGGGGGAAAATCAGCCCCAGCATTTT. Translation: CAYGRGENQPQHF. Based on the CDR3 plus reference TRBV2 and TRBJ1-5, the full variable domain is EPEVTQTPSHQVTQMGQEVILRCVPISNHLYFYWYRQILGQKVEFLVSFYNNEISEKSEIFDDQFSVERPDGSNFTLKIRSTKLEDSAMYFCAYGRGENQPQHFGDGTRLSIL.

This sequence joins TRBV18 and TRBJ2-5; 8 nucleotides match TRBD1. Germline CDR1 reads KGHSH; CDR2 reads LQKENI. The CDR3 spans 15 residues. The trim removed 0 bases at V and 5 bases at J, leaving 5 bases unmatched. The CDR3 DNA reads as TGTGCCAGCTCACCACCGGGACAGGCGCAGGAGACCCAGTACTTC. It codes for CASSPPGQAQETQYF.

The V call is TRBV3-1 (or the pseudogene TRBV3-2), the J call TRBJ2-5, with D unresolved. CDR1 is LGHDT and CDR2 is YNNKEL in the germline V gene (reference sequence). V lost 1 base and J lost 7, with 4 bases in between. This CDR3 has 11 amino acids. The CDR3 reads CASSQAGTQYF. For the CDR3, the DNA is TGTGCCAGCAGCCAAGCAGGGACCCAGTACTTC.

The genes are TRBV6-5 and TRBJ2-7, with D possibly matching TRBD1 (5 bases). Germline V gene lookup returns CDR1 MNHEY and CDR2 SVGAGI. Trimming left V 0 bases short and J 2 bases short, with 11 bases between. The CDR3 sequence is 15 residues long. The CDR3 DNA follows: TGTGCCAGCAGTTACTCGCAGGCAGGGACCTACGAGCAGTACTTC. This sequence encodes CASSYSQAGTYEQYF.

This clone was detected a few times. The rearrangement links TRBV28 to TRBJ1-5; 11 bases fit TRBD1. The V segment lost 6 bases and the J segment 3 bases; nucleotides outside the gene matches: 16. CDR1 MDHEN and CDR2 SYDVKM come from the germline V gene. CDR3 size: 19 residues. The CDR3 spells CASSRWAYPGQGVNQPQHF. CDR3 DNA sequence: TGTGCCAGCAGCCGATGGGCTTACCCGGGACAGGGGGTCAATCAGCCCCAGCATTTT.

In this sample, this clone turned up once. V and J are TRBV7-6 and TRBJ2-2; 7 bases are shared with TRBD1. CDR3 length: 18 amino acids. CDR1 SGHVS and CDR2 FNYEAQ come from the germline V gene. V lost 5 bases and J lost 3; bases outside the gene matches: 15. CDR3 nucleotide sequence: TGTGCCAGCAGCCTCACTACCTCGACAGGGTGGGACACCGGGGAGCTGTTTTTT. Translated, it gives CASSLTTSTGWDTGELFF.

This clone was found once. The CDR3 DNA reads as TGTGCCAGCAGTTACAGACCGGGACAGTATGGCTACACCTTC. It specifies CASSYRPGQYGYTF. The chain uses TRBV6-5 and TRBJ1-2; TRBD1 agrees at 7 bases. The length of the CDR3 is 14 residues. V lost 2 bases, J lost 5 bases, and 5 bases stayed unmatched. Per the germline V gene, CDR1 is MNHEY and CDR2 is SVGAGI.

The V call is TRBV23-1, the J call TRBJ1-4; D remains ambiguous. TRBV23-1 is annotated as an ORF whose role is uncertain. Trimming pared 4 bases from V and 6 bases from J, leaving 6 bases between. The CDR3 consists of 12 residues. This CDR3 is CASSPPDEKLFF. CDR3 coding DNA: TGCGCCAGCAGTCCTCCCGATGAAAAACTGTTTTTT.

A few counts support this clone. The rearrangement links TRBV5-1 to TRBJ1-1; D ambiguous. The ends were cut back, 3 bases at V and 4 bases at J, with 10 bases in the middle. The CDR3 runs 13 residues. Germline V CDR1 and CDR2: SGHRS, YFSETQ. CDR3 sequence reads: CASSYGWATEAFF. The CDR3 nucleotides are TGCGCCAGCAGCTACGGTTGGGCCACTGAAGCTTTCTTT.

This clone has more than one count but fewer than ten. This chain connects TRBV6-5 to TRBJ2-4, with TRBD1 matching over 7 bases. Trimming cost V 5 bases and J 5 bases; bases outside gene matches: 3. The CDR3 length is 13 residues. Looked up from germline, CDR1 is MNHEY and CDR2 is SVGAGI. CDR3: CASSTGTENIQYF. The CDR3, as DNA: TGTGCCAGCAGTACCGGGACAGAAAACATTCAGTACTTC.

This rearrangement joins TRBV4-2 to TRBJ2-7; 11 bases line up with TRBD2. This CDR3 has 19 residues. Germline assignment: CDR1 LGHNA and CDR2 YNFKEQ. With V trimmed by 0 bases and J by 1 base, 11 bases remained unmatched. The CDR3 region has the DNA TGTGCCAGCAGCCAAGATTCAACTAGCGGGAGCGCCGGGTCCTACGAGCAGTACTTC. As protein: CASSQDSTSGSAGSYEQYF.

This clone was observed once. The V gene is TRBV4-1, the J gene TRBJ1-5, with D perhaps matching TRBD1 (6 bases). Deletions cut 6 bases from V and 3 bases from J, with 9 bases between. The CDR3 consists of 13 residues. Germline CDR1 and CDR2: MGHRA and YSYEKL. The CDR3, as DNA: TGCGCCAGCAGTGGGGGCCTCAATCAGCCCCAGCATTTT. Encoded protein: CASSGGLNQPQHF.

CDR3 in DNA: TGTGCCAGCAGCCCTGTACGGTCAGGGGGTGGTGGTGGCTACACCTTC. It translates to CASSPVRSGGGGGYTF. This chain uses TRBV7-8 with TRBJ1-2, with TRBD1 matching 7 bases. This CDR3 spans 16 amino acids. Looked up from germline, CDR1 is SGHVS and CDR2 is FQNEAQ. With 5 bases clipped from V and 7 bases from J, the junction kept 16 bases outside the gene matches.

This chain uses TRBV19 with TRBJ2-2; D may be TRBD2 (5 bases). Trimming removed 3 bases at V and 6 bases at J, with 11 bases between. The germline CDR1 and CDR2 sequences are LNHDA and SQIVND (reference sequence). There are 14 residues in the CDR3. CDR3 region: CASSITWEPGELFF. The CDR3 DNA reads TGTGCCAGTAGTATTACGTGGGAGCCCGGGGAGCTGTTTTTT. Looking up the rest from reference TRBV19 and TRBJ2-2 gives the full variable domain: DGGITQSPKYLFRKEGQNVTLSCEQNLNHDAMYWYRQDPGQGLRLIYYSQIVNDFQKGDIAEGYSVSREKKESFPLTVTSAQKNPTAFYLCASSITWEPGELFFGEGSRLTVL.

The V and J genes are TRBV6-5 and TRBJ1-1, with D unresolved. CDR1 and CDR2 from the germline V gene are MNHEY and SVGAGI. The CDR3 is made up of 14 amino acids. V was cut by 0 bases and J by 1 base, with 6 bases left in between. The CDR3 DNA reads as TGTGCCAGCAGTTACTCCGACTCGAACACTGAAGCTTTCTTT. Translating gives CASSYSDSNTEAFF.

This sequence joins TRBV3-1 (or the pseudogene TRBV3-2) and TRBJ2-1; the match to TRBD1 covers 10 bases. Germline CDR1 and CDR2: LGHDT and YNNKEL (reference sequence). The CDR3 sequence is 18 residues long. V was clipped by 4 bases and J by 4 bases; unmatched bases: 13. This CDR3 is CASSLTAPGQGKYNEQFF. The CDR3 DNA reads as TGTGCCAGCAGCCTTACCGCTCCGGGACAGGGGAAATACAATGAGCAGTTCTTC.

The V call is TRBV12-5, the J call TRBJ2-6; 9 bases line up with TRBD1. V lost 3 bases to trimming and J lost 0 bases; unmatched junction nucleotides: 15. CDR1 and CDR2 (germline): LGHNT, FRNRAP. The length of the CDR3 is 21 residues. The CDR3 DNA reads as TGTGCTAGTGGTTTCACCCTGAGAGAGGACAGGGGATACTCTGGGGCCAACGTCCTGACTTTC. This translates into CASGFTLREDRGYSGANVLTF. The whole variable domain, remainder taken from reference TRBV12-5 and TRBJ2-6, is DARVTQTPRHKVTEMGQEVTMRCQPILGHNTVFWYRQTMMQGLELLAYFRNRAPLDDSGMPKDRFSAEMPDATLATLKIQPSEPRDSAVYFCASGFTLREDRGYSGANVLTFGAGSRLTVL.

This rearrangement joins TRBV27 to TRBJ2-5, with 10 bases that match TRBD1. CDR3 length: 14 residues. Per germline, CDR1 MNHEY and CDR2 SMNVEV (reference sequence). Losses at the gene ends were 4 bases for V and 3 bases for J; bases not matched to a gene: 2. CDR3 DNA: TGTGCCAGCAGTTCGACAGGGGGCGAAGAGACCCAGTACTTC. Residues: CASSSTGGEETQYF.